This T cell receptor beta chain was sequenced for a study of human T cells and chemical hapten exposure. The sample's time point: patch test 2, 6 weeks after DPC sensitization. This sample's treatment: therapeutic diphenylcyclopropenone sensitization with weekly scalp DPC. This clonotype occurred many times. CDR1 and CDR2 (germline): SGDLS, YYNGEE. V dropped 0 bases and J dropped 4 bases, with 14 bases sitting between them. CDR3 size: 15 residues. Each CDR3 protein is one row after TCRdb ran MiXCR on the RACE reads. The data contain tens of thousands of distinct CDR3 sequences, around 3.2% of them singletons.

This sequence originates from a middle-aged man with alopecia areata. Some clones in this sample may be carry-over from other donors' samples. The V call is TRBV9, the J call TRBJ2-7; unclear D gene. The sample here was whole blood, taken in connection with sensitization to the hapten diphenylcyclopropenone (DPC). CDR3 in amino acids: CASSVATSSRYEQYF. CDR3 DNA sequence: TGTGCCAGCAGCGTAGCTACGTCCAGCAGGTACGAGCAGTACTTC.